The 24 T cell receptor beta chains below were found in one sample sequenced in a study of blood T cell repertoires in COVID-19. The method was immunoSEQ multiplex PCR; TCRdb's version includes in-frame clones alone and lacks a portion of them. The sample shows 200,000 or so clones, about 90% of them seen only once. The sample taken for sequencing was peripheral blood. Receptors originate from a woman in her seventies with acute or convalescent COVID-19.

This clone was recorded once. The chain couples TRBV5-1 to TRBJ2-1; TRBD2 might be the D (5 bases). In germline, CDR1 is SGHRS, CDR2 YFSETQ. Trimming shortened V by 4 bases and J by 6 bases, and 11 bases separated the two germline ends. The CDR3 has 13 amino acids. CDR3 bases: TGCGCCAGCAGCGTGGACTTCCGCAATGAGCAGTTCTTC. Its protein is CASSVDFRNEQFF.

In this sample, this clone turned up a few times. This sequence joins TRBV25-1 and TRBJ1-2; TRBD1 might be the D (5 bases). V was cut by 4 bases and J by 8 bases, with 14 bases left in between. Germline CDR1 MGHDK, CDR2 SYGVNS. The CDR3 covers 13 residues. The CDR3 reads CASSVGGTRGYTF. The CDR3 bases are TGTGCCAGCAGTGTCGGCGGGACCCGGGGCTACACCTTC.

A single count supports this clone. The chain is built from TRBV29-1 and TRBJ2-1; possible D gene TRBD1, 6 bases. The germline CDR1 and CDR2 sequences are SQVTM and ANQGSEA. The V and J ends lost 8 bases and 4 bases respectively, with 18 bases between them. The CDR3 is 14 amino acids. The CDR3 sequence: CSSADRLVYNEQFF. In DNA, the CDR3 is TGCAGCTCAGCAGACAGGCTGGTTTACAATGAGCAGTTCTTC.

In this sample, this clone turned up a few times. The chain links TRBV18 to TRBJ2-1, with TRBD1 matching over 9 bases. The CDR3 runs 15 residues. Germline lookup yields CDR1 KGHSH and CDR2 LQKENI. Trimming cost V 0 bases and J 10 bases; bases outside gene matches: 7. Written as DNA, the CDR3 is TGTGCCAGCTCACCACCGGGACAGGGACCTAACGAGCAGTTCTTC. As protein: CASSPPGQGPNEQFF.

This chain links TRBV4-2 with TRBJ1-2, with D uncertain. CDR1 and CDR2 (germline): LGHNA, YNFKEQ. Trimming stripped 0 bases from V and 7 bases from J, with 6 bases between. CDR3 length equals 12 residues. DNA of the CDR3: TGTGCCAGCAGCCAAGAGACGGGTGGCTACACCTTC. It specifies CASSQETGGYTF.

CDR3 protein: CASRGGGSPNTEAFF. CDR3 DNA: TGTGCCAGCAGGGGGGGTGGGTCACCGAACACTGAAGCTTTCTTT. The chain is built from TRBV6-5 and TRBJ1-1; D is perhaps TRBD1 (5 bases). V was shortened by 6 bases and J by 1 base, with 15 bases between the two germline ends. The CDR3 has 15 residues. The germline gives CDR1 MNHEY, CDR2 SVGAGI.

The rearrangement uses TRBV4-1 and TRBJ2-3, with 10 nucleotides matching TRBD2. The germline V gene has CDR1 MGHRA and CDR2 YSYEKL. V trimming: 8 bases; J trimming: 4 bases; junction bases outside the gene matches: 9. This CDR3 region has 15 residues. CDR3 region: CASGGLAGVADTQYF. CDR3 nucleotides: TGCGCCAGCGGGGGGCTAGCGGGGGTGGCAGATACGCAGTATTTT.

The rearrangement links TRBV7-9 to TRBJ1-3, with 9 bases that match TRBD1. V lost 5 bases and J lost 0; bases outside the gene matches: 5. Germline CDR1 is SEHNR and CDR2 is FQNEAQ (reference sequence). CDR3 length: 16 amino acids. The CDR3 spells CASSDTGQGSGNTIYF. The CDR3, as DNA: TGTGCCAGCAGCGACACGGGACAGGGCTCTGGAAACACCATATATTTT. The complete variable domain, with remaining parts taken from reference TRBV7-9 and TRBJ1-3, reads DTGVSQNPRHKITKRGQNVTFRCDPISEHNRLYWYRQTLGQGPEFLTYFQNEAQLEKSRLLSDRFSAERPKGSFSTLEIQRTEQGDSAMYLCASSDTGQGSGNTIYFGEGSWLTVV.

The V call is TRBV24-1, the J call TRBJ2-1, with a tentative D call TRBD1 (7 bases). In germline, CDR1 is KGHDR, CDR2 SFDVKD. Deletions cut 10 bases from V and 4 bases from J, with 19 bases between. The CDR3 has 15 residues. CDR3 in amino acids: CATSNAGGIYNEQFF. Here the CDR3 DNA reads TGTGCCACTTCGAACGCAGGGGGGATATACAATGAGCAGTTCTTC.

V usage is TRBV19 and J usage is TRBJ1-4; a possible D gene is TRBD1 (5 bases). Germline lookup yields CDR1 LNHDA and CDR2 SQIVND (reference sequence). Trimming pared 1 base from V and 7 bases from J, leaving 13 bases between. The CDR3 is made up of 15 amino acids. CDR3 in DNA: TGTGCCAGTAGTATAGTAGGGGCACCGGTTGAAAAACTGTTTTTT. This encodes CASSIVGAPVEKLFF. The entire variable domain, with the rest obtained from reference TRBV19 and TRBJ1-4, is as follows: DGGITQSPKYLFRKEGQNVTLSCEQNLNHDAMYWYRQDPGQGLRLIYYSQIVNDFQKGDIAEGYSVSREKKESFPLTVTSAQKNPTAFYLCASSIVGAPVEKLFFGSGTQLSVL.

The chain combines TRBV7-9 with TRBJ1-2; a possible D gene is TRBD1 (6 bases). The CDR3 totals 17 residues. Trimming took off 0 bases at V and 5 bases at J, with 19 bases between the two ends. CDR1 is SEHNR and CDR2 is FQNEAQ in the germline V gene (reference sequence). The CDR3 reads CASSLAPGGRAGYGYTF. CDR3 nucleotides: TGTGCCAGCAGCTTAGCGCCGGGGGGGCGAGCGGGATATGGCTACACCTTC. The full variable domain, with the rest looked up from reference TRBV7-9 and TRBJ1-2, is DTGVSQNPRHKITKRGQNVTFRCDPISEHNRLYWYRQTLGQGPEFLTYFQNEAQLEKSRLLSDRFSAERPKGSFSTLEIQRTEQGDSAMYLCASSLAPGGRAGYGYTFGSGTRLTVV.

The chain uses TRBV20-1 and TRBJ2-7; D not certain. Trimming cost V 0 bases and J 3 bases, with 3 bases left between them. CDR3 size: 11 residues. Per germline, CDR1 DFQATT and CDR2 SNEGSKA (reference sequence). Here the CDR3 DNA reads TGCAGTGCTAGAGATCACTACGAGCAGTACTTC. Translation gives CSARDHYEQYF.

This chain connects TRBV27 to TRBJ2-2; D gene unclear. Germline CDR1 reads MNHEY; CDR2 reads SMNVEV (reference sequence). The CDR3 consists of 12 residues. The V end was cut by 6 bases, the J end by 1 base, with 3 bases between. The CDR3 sequence: CASSRNTGELFF. CDR3 bases: TGTGCCAGCAGCCGGAACACCGGGGAGCTGTTTTTT.

This rearrangement joins TRBV6-4 to TRBJ1-1; 7 nucleotides align to TRBD1. Germline V gives CDR1 MRHNA, CDR2 SNTAGT. The CDR3 contains 14 residues. The junction had 8 bases not matched to a gene; V was cut back by 10 bases and J by 0 bases. CDR3: CATRKDRMNTEAFF. The CDR3 DNA reads as TGTGCCACCCGAAAGGACAGGATGAACACTGAAGCTTTCTTT.

The chain recombines TRBV28 with TRBJ2-3; no clear D. V was pared by 4 bases and J by 7 bases, with 12 bases between. Germline V gene lookup returns CDR1 MDHEN and CDR2 SYDVKM. This CDR3 contains 13 residues. The chain's CDR3 is CASSSPLSNTQYF. DNA of the CDR3: TGTGCCAGCAGTTCCCCCCTAAGTAATACGCAGTATTTT.

This clone came up once. The genes are TRBV6-4 and TRBJ1-1; a weak D match, TRBD1 (5 bases). V lost 3 bases, J lost 0 bases, and 8 bases lay in between. Germline CDR1 is MRHNA and CDR2 is SNTAGT. CDR3 length: 14 amino acids. The CDR3 nucleotides are TGTGCCAGCAGTGAGGGAGGGGTGAACACTGAAGCTTTCTTT. Protein: CASSEGGVNTEAFF.

This clone was observed a few times. The chain combines TRBV6-5 with TRBJ1-5; the D is unclear. Germline-derived CDR1 and CDR2 are MNHEY and SVGAGI. Trimming removed 6 bases at V and 4 bases at J, with 16 bases between. This CDR3 has 15 residues. CDR3 sequence reads: CASRADPTGNQPQHF. In DNA form, the CDR3 reads TGTGCCAGCAGGGCAGATCCCACGGGTAATCAGCCCCAGCATTTT.

This rearrangement joins TRBV10-2 to TRBJ1-3; 7 bases match TRBD1. Germline CDR1 is WSHSY and CDR2 is SAAADI. J lost 2 bases, V lost 3 bases, and 1 base had no gene match. This CDR3 contains 14 residues. CDR3 DNA: TGCGCCAGCAGTGAACAGGGGACTGGAAACACCATATATTTT. This gives the protein CASSEQGTGNTIYF.

The chain employs TRBV7-9 and TRBJ2-7; possible D gene TRBD2, 6 bases. Trimming stripped 4 bases from V and 2 bases from J, with 9 bases between. This CDR3 has 13 residues. CDR1 is SEHNR and CDR2 is FQNEAQ in the germline V gene (reference sequence). The CDR3 DNA reads as TGTGCCAGCAGCTGGACTACCACCTACGAGCAGTACTTC. This gives the protein CASSWTTTYEQYF.

The chain couples TRBV18 to TRBJ2-7; 14 nucleotides align to TRBD2. The CDR3 is 16 residues long. Germline CDR1 reads KGHSH; CDR2 reads LQKENI. Germline trimming cut 2 bases from V and 5 bases from J; bases unmatched to any gene: 5. In DNA form, the CDR3 reads TGTGCCAGCTCACCAAGACTAGCGGGAGGGCCGAACGAGCAGTACTTC. Residues: CASSPRLAGGPNEQYF.

This chain uses TRBV6-6 with TRBJ2-1, with D possibly matching TRBD2 (6 bases). With 5 bases removed from V and 2 bases from J, the gap between germline ends came to 19 bases. The CDR3 length is 17 residues. Looked up from germline, CDR1 is MNHNY and CDR2 is SVGAGI (reference sequence). The chain's CDR3 is CASSPLGAGTTYNEQFF. CDR3 nucleotides: TGTGCCAGCAGTCCCCTCGGGGCGGGGACCACCTACAATGAGCAGTTCTTC.

The rearrangement joins TRBV24-1 to TRBJ2-5; 7 bases fit TRBD2. The CDR3 totals 13 residues. J gave up 4 bases and V 7 bases, and 5 bases lay outside the gene matches. Germline CDR1 and CDR2: KGHDR and SFDVKD. The CDR3 bases are TGTGCCACCAGCGGGGGGTCGGGAGAGACCCAGTACTTC. Translating it yields CATSGGSGETQYF.

This clone was counted a single time. This chain links TRBV5-4 with TRBJ1-4, with 7 bases matching TRBD1. The CDR3 is 15 residues long. Trimming removed 4 bases from V and 4 bases from J; junction bases left unmatched: 7. The germline V gene encodes CDR1 SGHNT and CDR2 YYREEE (reference sequence). The CDR3 nucleotides are TGTGCCAGCAGCCCTGACAGGGCCTTTAATGAAAAACTGTTTTTT. The encoded protein is CASSPDRAFNEKLFF.

The chain has TRBV10-3 and TRBJ1-2; 11 nucleotides agree with TRBD1. The germline gives CDR1 ENHRY, CDR2 SYGVKD. The CDR3 totals 14 residues. J gave up 2 bases and V 6 bases, and 2 bases lay outside the gene matches. The CDR3 loop is CAIRGTGGNYGYTF. The CDR3, as DNA: TGTGCCATCAGGGGGACAGGGGGAAACTATGGCTACACCTTC.